The present T cell receptor (beta chain) was sequenced within a study of human T cells and chemical hapten exposure. Across the whole study: Variation in per-sample TCR yields came mainly from small pooled library volume differences.

This clonotype was observed at least ten times. Antigen specificity is unknown. Study-level findings and limits: No shift was seen in TCRs above 1 in 1000 frequency with DPC sensitization.

Total RNA was isolated from whole blood that had not been fractionated. The V end lost 0 bases, the J end lost 4 bases, and 12 bases lay between the germline ends. Per the germline V gene, CDR1 is MRHNA and CDR2 is SNTAGT. This CDR3 is built from 15 residues. Library preparation tagged each individual cDNA molecule with a unique molecular identifier. Via MiXCR, TCRdb re-called the reads, giving one row per CDR3 protein. This sample has about 120,000 distinct CDR3 sequences, with approximately 9% found just once. The chain joins TRBV6-4 to TRBJ2-5; tentatively, D is TRBD1 (5 bases). The sequence derives from a human donor in good health. Some clones in this sample may be carry-over from other donors' samples. What was sequenced was whole blood. The CDR3 region has the DNA TGTGCCAGCAGTGACTCGGCAGGGTCGGGAGAGACCCAGTACTTC. Encoded protein: CASSDSAGSGETQYF.